The 20 T cell receptor beta chains in this list originate from one sample, sequenced in a study of cytomegalovirus exposure and HLA in healthy donors. Both 60 Vbeta primers and 13 Jbeta primers went into the PCR. Profiled with immunoSEQ multiplex PCR; TCRdb holds only in-frame clones, not every one. Here the sample spans about 210,000 clones, about four fifths being singletons. Sequenced: PBMCs. These TCRs come from a man aged 40-49 years in good health and CMV-seropositive.

The V and J genes are TRBV7-2 and TRBJ2-5; 9 bases match TRBD2. Germline V gene sequence: CDR1 SGHTA, CDR2 FQGNSA. J was trimmed by 5 bases and V by 5 bases; bases with no gene match: 9. The CDR3 sequence is 15 residues long. Written as DNA, the CDR3 is TGTGCCAGCAGCCCCGGACTAGCGCTGGGGGAGACCCAGTACTTC. Protein sequence: CASSPGLALGETQYF.

This clone was counted only a few times. The V and J genes are TRBV14 and TRBJ2-2; TRBD1 might be the D (7 bases). The CDR3 runs to 19 residues. Trimming took off 1 base at V and 1 base at J, with 19 bases between the two ends. Germline CDR1 is SGHDN and CDR2 is FVKESK. The CDR3 DNA sequence: TGTGCCAGCAGCCAAGGAGACAGGGTGTGGCGGGAGAACACCGGGGAGCTGTTTTTT. Translated, it gives CASSQGDRVWRENTGELFF.

In regard to this clone: Other nucleotide sequences in the sample specify the same CDR3. The gene calls are TRBV6-5 and TRBJ1-2; D is undetermined. The CDR3 is 13 residues long. Trimming stripped 3 bases from V and 6 bases from J, with 11 bases between. Germline loops: CDR1 MNHEY, CDR2 SVGAGI. Here the CDR3 reads CASSYSPRNGYTF. For the CDR3, the DNA is TGTGCCAGCAGTTATTCACCTAGAAATGGCTACACCTTC.

J is TRBJ2-1 and V is TRBV5-4; 12 positions agree with TRBD2. The CDR3 has 17 residues. V lost 1 base, J lost 6 bases, and 8 bases stayed unmatched. Germline V lookup: CDR1 SGHNT, CDR2 YYREEE (reference sequence). The CDR3 sequence is CASSLKKLAGGGNEQFF. CDR3 DNA: TGTGCCAGCAGCTTGAAAAAGCTAGCGGGAGGGGGCAATGAGCAGTTCTTC.

The chain recombines TRBV6-5 with TRBJ2-7, with 8 bases lining up with TRBD1. CDR1 is MNHEY and CDR2 is SVGAGI in the germline V gene. The CDR3 extends over 14 amino acids. The trim removed 8 bases at V and 2 bases at J, leaving 8 bases unmatched. CDR3 sequence reads: CASRRDRTPYEQYF. CDR3 nucleotide sequence: TGTGCCAGCCGTAGGGACAGGACACCCTACGAGCAGTACTTC.

The J gene is TRBJ2-5, the V gene TRBV5-1; TRBD2 agrees at 7 bases. The V gene's germline CDR1 is SGHRS and CDR2 YFSETQ. CDR3 length: 12 residues. V lost 7 bases and J lost 5; bases outside the gene matches: 5. CDR3 nucleotides: TGCGCCAGCCGAGCGGGAATGGAGACCCAGTACTTC. This sequence encodes CASRAGMETQYF.

This chain connects TRBV4-1 to TRBJ1-5; D uncertain. The CDR3 loop spans 15 amino acids. Trimming took off 0 bases at V and 4 bases at J, with 10 bases between the two ends. CDR1 and CDR2 (germline): MGHRA, YSYEKL. The CDR3, as DNA: TGCGCCAGCAGCCAAGAAGCATGGCGGAATCAGCCCCAGCATTTT. It translates to CASSQEAWRNQPQHF.

The gene calls are TRBV30 and TRBJ1-2, with D perhaps TRBD1 (5 bases). Trimming shortened V by 5 bases and J by 2 bases, and 9 bases separated the two germline ends. The germline CDR1 and CDR2 sequences are GTSNPN and SVGIG (reference sequence). The CDR3 spans 12 residues. The chain's CDR3 is CAWPTGNYGYTF. The CDR3 bases are TGTGCCTGGCCCACAGGAAACTATGGCTACACCTTC.

The gene calls are TRBV9 and TRBJ2-1, with D possibly matching TRBD2 (6 bases). Per germline, CDR1 SGDLS and CDR2 YYNGEE. The CDR3 covers 13 residues. Between the trimmed V and J ends, which lost 4 bases and 4 bases, there was a span of 9 bases. This chain's CDR3 is CASSRDSYNEQFF. The CDR3 region has the DNA TGTGCCAGCAGCCGGGACTCTTACAATGAGCAGTTCTTC.

The V call is TRBV27, the J call TRBJ2-5, with D possibly TRBD1 on 7 matching bases. CDR1 and CDR2 from the germline V gene are MNHEY and SMNVEV (reference sequence). This CDR3 is 15 amino acids long. The V and J ends lost 7 bases and 4 bases respectively, with 19 bases between them. The CDR3 here is CASKGGRGRGETQYF. CDR3 nucleotide sequence: TGTGCCAGCAAGGGCGGAAGGGGGCGGGGAGAGACCCAGTACTTC.

The chain recombines TRBV6-5 with TRBJ1-2, with D possibly being TRBD1 (5 bases). The germline V and J ends were trimmed by 2 bases and 6 bases, with 7 bases remaining between them. The CDR3 is 12 amino acids. CDR1 and CDR2 (germline): MNHEY, SVGAGI. CDR3 protein: CASSYEGDGYTF. CDR3 in DNA: TGTGCCAGCAGTTACGAAGGGGATGGCTACACCTTC.

The V gene is TRBV27, the J gene TRBJ2-3; a weak D match, TRBD2 (5 bases). Trimming removed 5 bases from V and 2 bases from J, with 14 bases in between. The germline V gene encodes CDR1 MNHEY and CDR2 SMNVEV (reference sequence). This CDR3 spans 15 amino acids. This CDR3 is CASSVRGYSTDTQYF. The DNA of the CDR3 is TGTGCCAGCAGTGTCCGGGGATATTCCACAGATACGCAGTATTTT.

The chain links TRBV19 to TRBJ1-1; D gene ambiguous. The CDR3 is 12 amino acids. Germline V lookup: CDR1 LNHDA, CDR2 SQIVND (reference sequence). The V gene lost 1 base and the J gene lost 11 bases, with 11 bases spanning the gap. The CDR3: CASSIGAIGAFF. CDR3 bases: TGTGCCAGTAGTATAGGGGCTATTGGGGCTTTCTTT.

The chain carries TRBV18 and TRBJ2-7; 8 bases line up with TRBD2. Germline loops: CDR1 KGHSH, CDR2 LQKENI. The ends lost 2 bases at V and 4 bases at J; junction bases unmatched: 7. This CDR3 spans 15 amino acids. The CDR3 DNA is TGTGCCAGCTCACCAGGTGGCAGCGGGAGTTACGAGCAGTACTTC. Encoded protein: CASSPGGSGSYEQYF.

The chain carries TRBV6-5 and TRBJ2-5, with D unresolved. The CDR3 extends over 13 amino acids. CDR1 is MNHEY and CDR2 is SVGAGI in the germline V gene. V shed 5 bases and J shed 0 bases, with 7 bases lying between them. CDR3 DNA: TGTGCCAGCAGTGAAGCGAACCAAGAGACCCAGTACTTC. It codes for CASSEANQETQYF.

This CDR3 is CASSSLRDRDSQEFYEQYF. Written as DNA, the CDR3 is TGTGCCAGCAGCTCACTTAGGGACAGGGATTCCCAAGAGTTCTACGAGCAGTACTTC. This sequence joins TRBV21-1 and TRBJ2-7; TRBD1 is the table's D call and was not checked against the DNA. TRBV21-1 is labeled a pseudogene. There are 19 residues in the CDR3.

The CDR3 coding sequence is TGTGCCAGCAGTTTAAAGGTCCCCTGGGCGCCCCCACGAGATACGCAGTATTTT. It specifies CASSLKVPWAPPRDTQYF. The chain couples TRBV28 to TRBJ2-3, with D unclear. V lost 2 bases, J lost 5 bases, and 23 bases lay in between. The germline CDR1 and CDR2 sequences are MDHEN and SYDVKM. The CDR3 has 18 amino acids.

The chain carries TRBV7-9 and TRBJ2-1; 11 positions agree with TRBD2. CDR1 and CDR2 (germline): SEHNR, FQNEAQ (reference sequence). The CDR3 is 14 amino acids. Trimming removed 8 bases from V and 6 bases from J; junction bases left unmatched: 6. The CDR3 DNA follows: TGTGCCAGCTCCTTAGCGGGAGGGCCCAATGAGCAGTTCTTC. This sequence encodes CASSLAGGPNEQFF.

The chain combines TRBV2 with TRBJ1-1, with D hard to call. The germline V gene has CDR1 SNHLY and CDR2 FYNNEI. Trimming left V 6 bases short and J 6 bases short, with 14 bases between. The CDR3 covers 13 residues. The DNA for the CDR3 is TGTGCCAGCAGGGGAGTGAGTGGTTCTGAAGCTTTCTTT. Residues: CASRGVSGSEAFF.

The sample holds one count of this clone. This chain joins TRBV15 and TRBJ2-1, with 9 bases identical to TRBD2. From germline, CDR1 is LNHNV and CDR2 YYDKDF (reference sequence). The CDR3 runs to 18 residues. V gave up 1 base and J gave up 7 bases; unmatched junction bases: 14. CDR3 amino acids: CATSRGGGAAGGYNEQFF. In DNA form, the CDR3 reads TGTGCCACCAGCAGAGGGGGAGGGGCAGCGGGAGGTTATAATGAGCAGTTCTTC.